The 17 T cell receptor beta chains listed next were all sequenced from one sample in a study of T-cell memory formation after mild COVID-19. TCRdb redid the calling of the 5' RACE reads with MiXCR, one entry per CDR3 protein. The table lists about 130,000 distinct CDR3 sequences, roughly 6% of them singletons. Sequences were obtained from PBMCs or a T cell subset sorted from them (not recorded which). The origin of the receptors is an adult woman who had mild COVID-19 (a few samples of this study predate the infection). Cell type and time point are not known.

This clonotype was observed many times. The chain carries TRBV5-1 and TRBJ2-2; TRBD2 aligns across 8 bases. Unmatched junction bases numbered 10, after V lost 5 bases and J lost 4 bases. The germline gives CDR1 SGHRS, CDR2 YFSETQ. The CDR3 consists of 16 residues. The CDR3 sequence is CASSNIREGRTGELFF. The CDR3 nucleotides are TGCGCCAGCAGTAATATACGGGAGGGCCGCACCGGGGAGCTGTTTTTT. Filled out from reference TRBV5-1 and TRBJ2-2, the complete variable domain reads KAGVTQTPRYLIKTRGQQVTLSCSPISGHRSVSWYQQTPGQGLQFLFEYFSETQRNKGNFPGRFSGRQFSNSRSEMNVSTLELGDSALYLCASSNIREGRTGELFFGEGSRLTVL.

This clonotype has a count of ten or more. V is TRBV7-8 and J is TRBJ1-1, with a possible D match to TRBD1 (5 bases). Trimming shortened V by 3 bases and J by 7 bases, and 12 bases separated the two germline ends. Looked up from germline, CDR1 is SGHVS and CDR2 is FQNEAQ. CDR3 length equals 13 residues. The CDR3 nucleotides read TGTGCCAGCAGCTTTGGGACGATCGGTGAAGCTTTCTTT. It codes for CASSFGTIGEAFF.

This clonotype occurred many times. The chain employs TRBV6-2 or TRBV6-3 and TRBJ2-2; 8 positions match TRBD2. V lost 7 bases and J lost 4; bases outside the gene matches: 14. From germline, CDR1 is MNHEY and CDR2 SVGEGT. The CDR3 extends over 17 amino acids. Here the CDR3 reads CASILTPGLGATGELFF. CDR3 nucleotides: TGTGCCAGCATTTTAACCCCGGGACTAGGGGCCACCGGGGAGCTGTTTTTT.

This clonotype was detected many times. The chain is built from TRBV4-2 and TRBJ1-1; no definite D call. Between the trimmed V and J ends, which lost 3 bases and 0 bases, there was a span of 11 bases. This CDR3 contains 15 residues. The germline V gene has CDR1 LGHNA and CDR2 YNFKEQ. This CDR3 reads CASSQTLIMNTEAFF. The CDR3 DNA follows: TGTGCCAGCAGCCAGACACTAATCATGAACACTGAAGCTTTCTTT.

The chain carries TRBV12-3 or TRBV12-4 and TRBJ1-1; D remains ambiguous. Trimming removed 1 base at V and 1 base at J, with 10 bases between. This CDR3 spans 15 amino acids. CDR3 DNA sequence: TGTGCCAGCAGTTTAGGGGCACCCCCGAACACTGAAGCTTTCTTT. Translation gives CASSLGAPPNTEAFF.

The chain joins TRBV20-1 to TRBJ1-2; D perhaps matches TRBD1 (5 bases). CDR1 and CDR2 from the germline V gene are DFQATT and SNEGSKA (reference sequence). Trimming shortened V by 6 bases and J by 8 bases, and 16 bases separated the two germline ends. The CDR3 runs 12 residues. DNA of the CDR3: TGCAGTGCCAAAGAGACAGTGGTAGGCTACACCTTC. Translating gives CSAKETVVGYTF.

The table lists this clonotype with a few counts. CDR3: CASSLGGKGSNQPQHF. The CDR3 DNA sequence: TGTGCCAGCAGTTTAGGGGGCAAGGGTAGCAATCAGCCCCAGCATTTT. The chain uses TRBV12-3 or TRBV12-4 and TRBJ1-5, with D perhaps TRBD1 (5 bases). The CDR3 is made up of 16 amino acids. The V and J ends lost 1 base and 0 bases respectively, with 10 bases between them.

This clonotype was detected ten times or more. The CDR3 region has the DNA TGTGCCAGCAGCTTAGGGGACACCTGGAACACCGGGGAGCTGTTTTTT. Translated: CASSLGDTWNTGELFF. This rearrangement joins TRBV7-6 to TRBJ2-2, with a possible D match to TRBD1 (6 bases). The germline V gene has CDR1 SGHVS and CDR2 FNYEAQ. There are 16 residues in the CDR3. The V and J ends lost 1 base and 1 base respectively, with 10 bases between them.

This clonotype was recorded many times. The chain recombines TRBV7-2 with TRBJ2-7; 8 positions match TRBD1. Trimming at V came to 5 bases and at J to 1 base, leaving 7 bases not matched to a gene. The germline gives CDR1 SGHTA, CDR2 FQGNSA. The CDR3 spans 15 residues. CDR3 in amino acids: CASSLRTGLSYEQYF. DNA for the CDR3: TGTGCCAGCAGCCTAAGGACAGGGCTTTCCTACGAGCAGTACTTC.

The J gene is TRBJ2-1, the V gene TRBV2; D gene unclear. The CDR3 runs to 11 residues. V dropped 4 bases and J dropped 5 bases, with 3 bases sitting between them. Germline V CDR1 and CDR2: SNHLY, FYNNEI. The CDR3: CASSVDNEQFF. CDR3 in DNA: TGTGCCAGCAGTGTTGACAATGAGCAGTTCTTC.

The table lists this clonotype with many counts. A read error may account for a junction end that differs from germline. This chain's CDR3 is CASSQGGANPSDF. CDR3 DNA sequence: TGTGCCAGCAGTCAGGGGGGCGCGAACCCCTCGGATTTT. The chain combines TRBV5-5 with TRBJ2-3; D is perhaps TRBD1 (7 bases). The germline V gene encodes CDR1 SGHKS and CDR2 YYEKEE (reference sequence). The CDR3 runs to 13 residues.

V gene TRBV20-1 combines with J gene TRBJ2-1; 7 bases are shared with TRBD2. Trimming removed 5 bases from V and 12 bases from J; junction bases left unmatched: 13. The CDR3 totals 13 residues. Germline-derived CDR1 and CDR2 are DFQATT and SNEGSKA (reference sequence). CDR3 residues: CSAPGTTSNRQFF. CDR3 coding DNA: TGCAGTGCTCCCGGGACTACCTCCAATCGGCAGTTCTTC.

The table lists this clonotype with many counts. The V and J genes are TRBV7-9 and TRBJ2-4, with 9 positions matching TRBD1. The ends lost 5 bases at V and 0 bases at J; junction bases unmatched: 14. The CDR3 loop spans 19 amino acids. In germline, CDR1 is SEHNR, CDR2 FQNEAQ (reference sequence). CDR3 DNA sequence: TGTGCCAGCAGCAACCCGGGACAGGGTAGTTCGGGAGCCAAAAACATTCAGTACTTC. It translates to CASSNPGQGSSGAKNIQYF.

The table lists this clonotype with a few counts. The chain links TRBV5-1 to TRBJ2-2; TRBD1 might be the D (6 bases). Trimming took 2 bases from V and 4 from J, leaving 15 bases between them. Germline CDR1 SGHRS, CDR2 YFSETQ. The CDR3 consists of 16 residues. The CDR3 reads CASSLRDIISTGELFF. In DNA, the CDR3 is TGCGCCAGCAGCTTACGGGACATTATTTCCACCGGGGAGCTGTTTTTT.

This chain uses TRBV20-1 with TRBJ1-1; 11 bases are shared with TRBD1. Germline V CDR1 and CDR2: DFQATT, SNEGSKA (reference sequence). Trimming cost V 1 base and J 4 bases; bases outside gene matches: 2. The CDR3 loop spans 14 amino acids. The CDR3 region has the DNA TGCAGTGCTAGAGCCGGGACAGGGGGCACTGAAGCTTTCTTT. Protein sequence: CSARAGTGGTEAFF.

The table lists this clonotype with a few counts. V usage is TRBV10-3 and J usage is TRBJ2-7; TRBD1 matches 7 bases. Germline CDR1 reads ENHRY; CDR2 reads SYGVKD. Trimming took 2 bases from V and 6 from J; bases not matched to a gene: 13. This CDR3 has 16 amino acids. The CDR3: CAISEREQGSLLEQYF. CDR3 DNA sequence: TGTGCCATCAGTGAGCGCGAACAGGGGTCATTGCTCGAGCAGTACTTC.

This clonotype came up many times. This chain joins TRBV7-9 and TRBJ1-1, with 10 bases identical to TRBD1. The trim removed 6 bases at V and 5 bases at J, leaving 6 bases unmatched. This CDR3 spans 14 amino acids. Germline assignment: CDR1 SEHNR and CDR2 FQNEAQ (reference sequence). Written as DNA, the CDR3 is TGTGCCAGCAGATCTAGACAGGGGGCAACTGAAGCTTTCTTT. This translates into CASRSRQGATEAFF.